The 27 T cell receptor beta chains reported below all come from one sample, sequenced in a study of shared clonotypes between healthy human individuals. Only in-frame clones appear in the TCRdb table, and some are missing; sequencing was by immunoSEQ multiplex PCR. Among over 850,000 clones listed, around three quarters were seen once. Sequencing was done on a sample of memory CD4+ T cells from PBMCs. The subset is: CD45RA-negative fraction. All receptors come from a man younger than 35 in good health. Some clones in this sample may be carry-over from other donors' samples.

This clone was seen many times. The chain combines TRBV28 with TRBJ1-2, with D possibly TRBD1 on 5 matching bases. The length of the CDR3 is 13 residues. CDR1 and CDR2 from the germline V gene are MDHEN and SYDVKM. The V end was cut by 5 bases, the J end by 4 bases, with 11 bases between. For the CDR3, the DNA is TGTGCCAGCAGTCCCCCAGGGACCTATGGCTACACCTTC. It is translated as CASSPPGTYGYTF.

This clone was counted a few times. Written as DNA, the CDR3 is TGCGCCAGCAGCCAGGGCTCGGGTGGGTACACTGAAGCTTTCTTT. This translates into CASSQGSGGYTEAFF. The rearrangement joins TRBV4-1 to TRBJ1-1; D ambiguous. CDR3 length: 15 amino acids. Germline V gives CDR1 MGHRA, CDR2 YSYEKL. The V end lost 3 bases, the J end lost 3 bases, and 14 bases lay between the germline ends.

This clone was counted ten times or more. In the same sample, other DNA sequences code for this CDR3. The chain is built from TRBV11-2 and TRBJ1-1; no definite D call. Per germline, CDR1 SGHAT and CDR2 FQNNGV. Trimming stripped 3 bases from V and 7 bases from J, with 12 bases between. The CDR3 totals 13 residues. CDR3 DNA sequence: TGTGCCAGCAGCTTCACGACGGACGGTGAAGCTTTCTTT. This sequence encodes CASSFTTDGEAFF.

This clone was recorded only once. V usage is TRBV30 and J usage is TRBJ2-3; perhaps TRBD2 as D (6 bases). There are 15 residues in the CDR3. Germline V gene data show CDR1 as GTSNPN and CDR2 as SVGIG (reference sequence). Trimming left V 4 bases short and J 5 bases short, with 19 bases between. CDR3 bases: TGTGCCTGGACCGCCCTTGCGGAGGGGAGAGATACGCAGTATTTT. Protein: CAWTALAEGRDTQYF.

The chain is built from TRBV9 and TRBJ2-7; maybe TRBD2 (6 bases). CDR1 is SGDLS, CDR2 YYNGEE, per germline. The CDR3 is 15 amino acids. The V and J ends lost 0 bases and 3 bases respectively, with 13 bases between them. CDR3 bases: TGTGCCAGCAGCGTAGGGGCGGGGCCCCACTACGAGCAGTACTTC. Translating it yields CASSVGAGPHYEQYF.

V is TRBV5-1 and J is TRBJ2-3; D may match TRBD1 or TRBD2 (5 bases each). CDR1 SGHRS and CDR2 YFSETQ come from the germline V gene. V shed 4 bases and J shed 0 bases, with 18 bases lying between them. This CDR3 has 17 amino acids. CDR3 protein: CASSDHVGTPSTDTQYF. Written as DNA, the CDR3 is TGCGCCAGCAGCGACCACGTGGGGACCCCCAGCACAGATACGCAGTATTTT. Together with reference TRBV5-1 and TRBJ2-3, the CDR3 gives the full variable domain: KAGVTQTPRYLIKTRGQQVTLSCSPISGHRSVSWYQQTPGQGLQFLFEYFSETQRNKGNFPGRFSGRQFSNSRSEMNVSTLELGDSALYLCASSDHVGTPSTDTQYFGPGTRLTVL.

A single count supports this clone. The chain links TRBV10-3 to TRBJ1-1; 8 nucleotides line up with TRBD1. J lost 0 bases, V lost 3 bases, and 3 bases had no gene match. The CDR3 length is 15 residues. Looked up from germline, CDR1 is ENHRY and CDR2 is SYGVKD. This chain's CDR3 is CAISDRDRLNTEAFF. Here the CDR3 DNA reads TGTGCCATCAGTGACAGGGACAGGCTGAACACTGAAGCTTTCTTT.

This rearrangement joins TRBV7-9 to TRBJ2-3; 8 bases agree with TRBD2. V shed 1 base, J shed 5 bases, and the junction held 5 bases outside the gene matches. Germline values: CDR1 SEHNR, CDR2 FQNEAQ (reference sequence). CDR3 size: 15 residues. The CDR3, as DNA: TGTGCCAGCAGCTTAGGGGCTCGGGAGGGAGATACGCAGTATTTT. It translates to CASSLGAREGDTQYF.

This chain uses TRBV29-1 with TRBJ2-7; D not resolved. V lost 2 bases and J lost 5, with 13 bases in between. The CDR3 is made up of 13 amino acids. The V gene's germline CDR1 is SQVTM and CDR2 ANQGSEA. The CDR3 reads CSVEYYRGNEQYF. CDR3 nucleotide sequence: TGCAGCGTTGAATACTACCGCGGCAACGAGCAGTACTTC.

The chain has TRBV27 and TRBJ2-7, with a weak D call TRBD1 (6 bases). CDR1 and CDR2 from the germline V gene are MNHEY and SMNVEV (reference sequence). This CDR3 has 14 amino acids. V was pared by 5 bases and J by 2 bases, with 13 bases between. DNA for the CDR3: TGTGCCAGCAGTCCCGGACAGAGGACCTACGAGCAGTACTTC. Protein: CASSPGQRTYEQYF.

The sample holds one count of this clone. CDR3 loop: CASSQTRGGASGTGELFF. The CDR3 region has the DNA TGTGCCAGCTCACAAACACGGGGTGGAGCGTCGGGCACCGGGGAGCTGTTTTTT. The chain couples TRBV18 to TRBJ2-2; possibly TRBD2 for D (5 bases). V lost 4 bases to trimming and J lost 4 bases, with 22 bases between them. The CDR3 loop spans 18 amino acids. Germline V lookup: CDR1 KGHSH, CDR2 LQKENI.

The chain has TRBV5-1 and TRBJ2-1, with TRBD2 matching over 9 bases. CDR1 and CDR2 (germline): SGHRS, YFSETQ. The CDR3 loop spans 15 amino acids. Unmatched junction bases numbered 7, after V lost 4 bases and J lost 5 bases. Written as DNA, the CDR3 is TGCGCCAGCAGCGCTCGGCGGGAGGGCCACAATGAGCAGTTCTTC. Translating gives CASSARREGHNEQFF.

The gene calls are TRBV14 and TRBJ2-5, with 10 bases matching TRBD2. Unmatched junction bases numbered 3, after V lost 3 bases and J lost 5 bases. Germline loops: CDR1 SGHDN, CDR2 FVKESK. CDR3 length: 14 amino acids. DNA for the CDR3: TGTGCCAGCAGCCAGAGCGGGAGGGTGGAGACCCAGTACTTC. Translated, it gives CASSQSGRVETQYF.

The rearrangement joins TRBV5-6 to TRBJ1-4; D uncertain. Trimming cost V 4 bases and J 0 bases, with 7 bases left between them. Germline CDR1 SGHDT, CDR2 YYEEEE. The CDR3 spans 14 residues. The CDR3 coding sequence is TGTGCCAGCAGCCACGGAACAACTAATGAAAAACTGTTTTTT. This sequence encodes CASSHGTTNEKLFF.

The chain employs TRBV11-2 and TRBJ2-7, with TRBD1 matching over 10 bases. The ends lost 4 bases at V and 2 bases at J; junction bases unmatched: 2. Germline CDR1 is SGHAT and CDR2 is FQNNGV. This CDR3 region has 14 residues. CDR3 loop: CASSWDRGTYEQYF. CDR3 DNA: TGTGCCAGCAGCTGGGACAGGGGTACCTACGAGCAGTACTTC.

This sequence joins TRBV14 and TRBJ2-4, with D possibly TRBD1 on 6 matching bases. The ends were cut back, 0 bases at V and 0 bases at J, with 15 bases in the middle. The CDR3 consists of 18 residues. CDR1 SGHDN and CDR2 FVKESK come from the germline V gene. CDR3 DNA: TGTGCCAGCAGCCAAGATCTGGGGCAGGGGCTAGCCAAAAACATTCAGTACTTC. Its protein product is CASSQDLGQGLAKNIQYF.

The V and J genes are TRBV10-3 and TRBJ1-2; D is unresolved. The germline V gene encodes CDR1 ENHRY and CDR2 SYGVKD. This CDR3 has 15 residues. V was pared by 3 bases and J by 8 bases, with 19 bases between. The CDR3, as DNA: TGTGCCATCAGTGATACCTGGCCCAACACCTACGGCTACACCTTC. It is translated as CAISDTWPNTYGYTF.

This chain connects TRBV7-9 to TRBJ2-7, with D tentatively TRBD2 (5 bases). Germline CDR1 is SEHNR and CDR2 is FQNEAQ (reference sequence). V lost 0 bases and J lost 1, with 10 bases in between. This CDR3 comprises 15 residues. The CDR3 spells CASSLAGTRSYEQYF. The CDR3 DNA is TGTGCCAGCAGCTTAGCCGGAACTAGGTCCTACGAGCAGTACTTC.

V usage is TRBV30 and J usage is TRBJ2-1; D is uncertain. The CDR3 covers 13 residues. CDR1 and CDR2 (germline): GTSNPN, SVGIG (reference sequence). The germline V and J ends were trimmed by 3 bases and 2 bases, with 8 bases remaining between them. The CDR3 nucleotides read TGTGCCTGGAGAGGAGAAACCTACAATGAGCAGTTCTTC. It encodes CAWRGETYNEQFF.

This clone was counted only a few times. The chain combines TRBV6-1 with TRBJ2-7; no definite D call. The germline gives CDR1 MNHNS, CDR2 SASEGT. CDR3 length: 13 residues. V dropped 7 bases and J dropped 2 bases, with 12 bases sitting between them. Here the CDR3 reads CASNFPRTYEQYF. The DNA for the CDR3 is TGTGCCAGCAACTTCCCCAGAACCTACGAGCAGTACTTC.

The rearrangement joins TRBV28 to TRBJ2-1, with D perhaps being TRBD1 or TRBD2 (6 bases each). Germline-derived CDR1 and CDR2 are MDHEN and SYDVKM. V was trimmed by 7 bases and J by 3 bases, leaving 10 bases between them. The CDR3 length is 13 residues. The CDR3 DNA is TGTGCCAGCAAGGGGGGACACTACAATGAGCAGTTCTTC. This sequence encodes CASKGGHYNEQFF.

This clone has a count of ten or more. The chain joins TRBV25-1 to TRBJ1-3; TRBD1 agrees at 7 bases. Trimming cost V 6 bases and J 4 bases; bases outside gene matches: 15. Germline V CDR1 and CDR2: MGHDK, SYGVNS. The CDR3 spans 17 residues. Here the CDR3 DNA reads TGTGCCAGCAGGGATGATTACAGGGGCGCAGGGGGAAACACCATATATTTT. Translating gives CASRDDYRGAGGNTIYF.

This clone has just one count. This chain links TRBV7-8 with TRBJ2-3; TRBD2 is a possible D gene (6 bases). Trimming took off 4 bases at V and 2 bases at J, with 19 bases between the two ends. The CDR3 has 17 residues. The germline gives CDR1 SGHVS, CDR2 FQNEAQ. The CDR3 coding sequence is TGTGCCAGCAGCTGGGATGGGGGGTGGAAGGACACAGATACGCAGTATTTT. This translates into CASSWDGGWKDTDTQYF.

This clone was detected once. The chain uses TRBV19 and TRBJ1-1, with D uncertain. The CDR3 totals 13 residues. Trimming stripped 10 bases from V and 1 base from J, with 13 bases between. The germline V gene encodes CDR1 LNHDA and CDR2 SQIVND (reference sequence). The CDR3 region is CATIGRGNTEAFF. As DNA, the CDR3 is TGTGCCACGATCGGGCGGGGGAACACTGAAGCTTTCTTT.

This chain joins TRBV7-2 and TRBJ2-7, with 9 bases matching TRBD2. The CDR3 has 17 amino acids. Per germline, CDR1 SGHTA and CDR2 FQGNSA. After removal of 5 bases from V and 0 bases from J, the junction contained 11 bases not matched to a gene. The CDR3 sequence is CASSRKKGLANSYEQYF. The CDR3 DNA follows: TGTGCCAGCAGCCGCAAAAAAGGACTAGCGAACTCCTACGAGCAGTACTTC.

Note on this clone: Other DNA sequences from this sample encode an identical CDR3 as well. The chain combines TRBV5-4 with TRBJ1-2; D call uncertain. Trimming removed 0 bases at V and 4 bases at J, with 7 bases between. From germline, CDR1 is SGHNT and CDR2 YYREEE (reference sequence). This CDR3 region has 13 residues. CDR3 sequence: CASSLDGPYGYTF. DNA for the CDR3: TGTGCCAGCAGCTTGGACGGGCCCTATGGCTACACCTTC.

The rearrangement uses TRBV7-9 and TRBJ2-2; D gene unclear. This CDR3 contains 14 residues. CDR1 and CDR2 from the germline V gene are SEHNR and FQNEAQ (reference sequence). Deletions cut 6 bases from V and 2 bases from J, with 10 bases between. The CDR3 DNA follows: TGTGCCAGCAGTTTTACTACCAACACCGGGGAGCTGTTTTTT. It codes for CASSFTTNTGELFF.